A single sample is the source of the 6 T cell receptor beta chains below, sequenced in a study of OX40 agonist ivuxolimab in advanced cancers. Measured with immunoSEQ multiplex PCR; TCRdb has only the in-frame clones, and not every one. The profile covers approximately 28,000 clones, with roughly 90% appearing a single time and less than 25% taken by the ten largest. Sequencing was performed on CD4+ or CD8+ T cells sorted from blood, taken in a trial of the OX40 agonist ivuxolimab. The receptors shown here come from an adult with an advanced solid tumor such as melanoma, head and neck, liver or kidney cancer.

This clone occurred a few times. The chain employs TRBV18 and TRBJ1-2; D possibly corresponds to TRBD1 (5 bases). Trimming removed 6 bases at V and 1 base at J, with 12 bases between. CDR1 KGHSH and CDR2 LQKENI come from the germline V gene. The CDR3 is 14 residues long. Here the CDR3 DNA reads TGTGCCAGCTCGGAGACAGACATTAACTATGGCTACACCTTC. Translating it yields CASSETDINYGYTF.

CDR3: CASSIGETEAFF. CDR3 DNA sequence: TGTGCCAGTAGTATTGGGGAGACTGAAGCTTTCTTT. The chain carries TRBV19 and TRBJ1-1, with D uncertain. This CDR3 region has 12 residues. V lost 3 bases and J lost 5, with 7 bases in between. Germline loops: CDR1 LNHDA, CDR2 SQIVND (reference sequence).

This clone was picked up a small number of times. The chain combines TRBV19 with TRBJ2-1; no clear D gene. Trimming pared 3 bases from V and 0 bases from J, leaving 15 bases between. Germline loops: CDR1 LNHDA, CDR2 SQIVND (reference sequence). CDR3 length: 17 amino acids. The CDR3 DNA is TGTGCCAGTAGTATTACTTTGGCGGACGTCTCCTACAATGAGCAGTTCTTC. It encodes CASSITLADVSYNEQFF.

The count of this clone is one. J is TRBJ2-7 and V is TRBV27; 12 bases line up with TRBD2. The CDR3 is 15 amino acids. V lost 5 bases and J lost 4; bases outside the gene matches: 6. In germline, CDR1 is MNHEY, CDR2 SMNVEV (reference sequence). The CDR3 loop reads CASSLLAGGPYEQYF. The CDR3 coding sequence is TGTGCCAGCAGTCTTCTAGCGGGAGGGCCGTACGAGCAGTACTTC.

The DNA of the CDR3 is TGTGCCAGTACGGGAGATACGCAGTATTTT. This encodes CASTGDTQYF. The rearrangement links TRBV19 to TRBJ2-3; D gene uncertain. Trimming removed 7 bases from V and 5 bases from J, with 4 bases in between. Per germline, CDR1 LNHDA and CDR2 SQIVND (reference sequence). The length of the CDR3 is 10 residues.

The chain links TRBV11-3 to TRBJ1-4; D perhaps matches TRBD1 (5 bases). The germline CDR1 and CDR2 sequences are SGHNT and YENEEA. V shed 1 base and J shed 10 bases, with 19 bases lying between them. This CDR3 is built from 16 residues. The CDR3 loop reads CASSLGRQSRMGKLFF. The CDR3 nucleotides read TGTGCCAGCAGCTTAGGTAGACAGTCACGGATGGGAAAACTGTTTTTT. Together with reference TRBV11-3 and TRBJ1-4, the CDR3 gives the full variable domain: EAGVVQSPRYKIIEKKQPVAFWCNPISGHNTLYWYLQNLGQGPELLIRYENEEAVDDSQLPKDRFSAERLKGVDSTLKIQPAELGDSAVYLCASSLGRQSRMGKLFFGSGTQLSVL.